The source of this T cell receptor beta chain is a study of PD-L1 blockade in urothelial cancer. Looking at the study overall: Male sex and bladder-origin urothelial cancer were recorded for twenty-five of 29 patients. T cell content in blood samples showed a median of approximately 140,000. Individuals in the cohort had been given 0 to 3 earlier chemotherapy regimens.

Generated by immunoSEQ multiplex PCR, the TCRdb table keeps only in-frame clones and is missing some. The top ten clones hold approximately 1.8% of a sample with some 50,000 clones, approximately 86% of them seen once. This sample's time point: peripheral blood 6 weeks after treatment start. This CDR3 spans 16 amino acids. Germline CDR1 is SGDLS and CDR2 is YYNGEE. After removal of 0 bases from V and 6 bases from J, the junction contained 4 bases not matched to a gene. This material consisted of PBMCs, taken around atezolizumab (anti-PD-L1) treatment. The chain recombines TRBV9 with TRBJ1-6; 9 bases agree with TRBD1. This TCR was sampled from a man aged 50 to 59 with urothelial cancer. CDR3 nucleotide sequence: TGTGCCAGCAGCGTAGGGACAGGGGCTTCTAATTCACCCCTCCACTTT. Protein: CASSVGTGASNSPLHF.